The present entry profiles one T cell receptor (beta chain) with its context. Original processing notes: Amplification of reference gene primers provided the estimated nucleated cell counts. Sequenced by immunoSEQ multiplex PCR; TCRdb stores in-frame clones only, minus some. V, J and clone size reflect that table, while D and trimming were determined from the DNA. In the table there are about 67,000 clones, 85% to 90% of which are singletons. The entry originates in a study of blood T cell repertoires in COVID-19. The CDR3 consists of 14 residues. Germline CDR1 reads SNHLY; CDR2 reads FYNNEI. V was pared by 8 bases and J by 0 bases, with 13 bases between.

The sequencing input was peripheral blood. This TCR derives from a woman aged 60-75 years with acute or convalescent COVID-19. J is TRBJ1-1 and V is TRBV2, with D unclear. The CDR3 reads CASLWTGLNTEAFF. The DNA for the CDR3 is TGTGCCAGCCTTTGGACGGGGTTGAACACTGAAGCTTTCTTT.